These T cell receptor beta chains were read from a single sample in a study of blood T cell repertoires in COVID-19. Measured with immunoSEQ multiplex PCR; TCRdb has only the in-frame clones, and not every one. The repertoire has about 52,000 clones, roughly four fifths of them found once; the top ten carry more than 20%. The sample was peripheral blood. All receptors derive from a woman aged 80 or over with COVID-19, enrolled during active disease. Each CDR3 is given without its conserved first and last residue. A D gene is named only where the DNA matches it firmly.

D gene,CDR3 length,V gene,CDR3 protein
TRBD1,12,TRBV18,ASSPGQGHYEQY
TRBD1,12,TRBV18,ASSPHKGAHEQY
NA,14,TRBV11-2,ASSLAGGSYNSPLH
NA,12,TRBV6-5,ASSYRQDKGGYT
NA,12,TRBV7-8,ASSWGGPYYEQY
TRBD2,12,TRBV5-1,ASNAGGSADTQY
NA,12,TRBV6-5,ASSYELAPNEQY
TRBD2,13,TRBV19,ASNPLAGGPGELF
NA,12,TRBV18,ASSPSSFPYEQY
NA,11,TRBV5-4,ASALQGSYEQY
TRBD2,12,TRBV30,AGRLAGVSNEQF
TRBD1,13,TRBV28,ASEPDRERSYEQY
TRBD2,14,TRBV24-1,ATSDSAGVDYNEQF
NA,11,TRBV27,ASSPIGGNGYT
TRBD2,13,TRBV11-2,ASSTGLAGGAEQY
NA,14,TRBV18,ASSSPRDTGTYEQY
NA,14,TRBV4-1,ASSPRGGADNSPLH
TRBD1,13,TRBV4-1,ASSPRTGGSTEAF
TRBD2,14,TRBV24-1,ATSDPTSGSLDEQF
NA,17,TRBV12-5,ASGAMTPLRGVGTGELF
TRBD2,14,TRBV7-3,ASSLFQGSGSNEQF
TRBD1,11,TRBV29-1,SVGMDRDSGYT
NA,11,TRBV3-1/TRBV3-2,ASSHGNHYGYT